These T cell receptor beta chains were read from a single sample in a study of shared clonotypes between healthy human individuals. The data were produced by immunoSEQ multiplex PCR, yet TCRdb's version contains in-frame clones alone and is incomplete. The data hold just over 2,000,000 clones, with 95% observed a single time. Sequenced material: naive CD4+ T cells sorted from blood. The receptors here all came from a young man in good health. Both conserved end residues are part of each CDR3. The D gene is left open where the match is weak. Clone size appears in some rows only: once, few, many, or a class for an expanded clone.

D: TRBD2
V: TRBV5-1
size: .
J: TRBJ2-7
DNA: TGCGCCAGTCAGACATGGGGACTAGCGGAAATGAGCGAGCAGTACTTC
CDR3: CASQTWGLAEMSEQYF

D: .
V: TRBV12-5
size: .
J: TRBJ1-1
DNA: TGTGCTAGTGGGACCCCTGGGGACATTGGCTTCTTT
CDR3: CASGTPGDIGFF

D: .
V: TRBV7-2
size: .
J: TRBJ1-5
DNA: TGTGCCAGCAGCTTAGCACGGACAGACAATCAGCCCCAGCATTTT
CDR3: CASSLARTDNQPQHF

D: .
V: TRBV10-3
size: once
J: TRBJ2-4
DNA: TGTGCCATCGGGCAGGGAAACATTCAGTACTTC
CDR3: CAIGQGNIQYF

D: .
V: TRBV30
size: .
J: TRBJ1-6
DNA: TGTGCCTGGTCAGGGCTGATGGGGAATTCACCCCTCCACTTT
CDR3: CAWSGLMGNSPLHF

D: .
V: TRBV5-1
size: once
J: TRBJ2-7
DNA: TGCGCCAGCAGCTTGGAGGGGGGCTGGCACGAGCAGTACTTC
CDR3: CASSLEGGWHEQYF

D: .
V: TRBV4-1
size: .
J: TRBJ2-1
DNA: TGCGCCAGCAGCCAAGGAGCTAGCTCCTACAATGAGCAGTTCTTC
CDR3: CASSQGASSYNEQFF

D: .
V: TRBV5-4
size: .
J: TRBJ2-3
DNA: TGTGCCAGCAGCTTGGGGGGGCTTAGTCCAGATACGCAGTATTTT
CDR3: CASSLGGLSPDTQYF

D: TRBD2
V: TRBV10-1
size: once
J: TRBJ2-7
DNA: TGCGCCAGTACAGGGACTAGCGGGAGGGCCCACGAGCAGTACTTC
CDR3: CASTGTSGRAHEQYF

D: .
V: TRBV7-8
size: .
J: TRBJ2-2
DNA: TGTGCCAGCAGCCTCATGCGACCTGGGGGCACCGGGGAGCTGTTTTTT
CDR3: CASSLMRPGGTGELFF

D: .
V: TRBV2
size: .
J: TRBJ1-4
DNA: TGTGCCAGCATGACGGACCCCATGGAAAAACTGTTTTTT
CDR3: CASMTDPMEKLFF

D: .
V: TRBV5-1
size: .
J: TRBJ1-1
DNA: TGCGCCAGCAGCATCTCAGGGGATACTGAAGCTTTCTTT
CDR3: CASSISGDTEAFF

D: TRBD2
V: TRBV7-9
size: .
J: TRBJ2-7
DNA: TGTGCCAGCAGCGGGAAGAGCGGGGCGACCTACGAGCAGTACTTC
CDR3: CASSGKSGATYEQYF

D: .
V: TRBV10-3
size: .
J: TRBJ2-7
DNA: TGTGCCATCAGTGAGTCTCACGGGGAGGAAGAGCAGTACTTC
CDR3: CAISESHGEEEQYF

D: .
V: TRBV6-5
size: .
J: TRBJ2-7
DNA: TGTGCCAGCGTCCCGGAGGGGCGGGGATCCCACGAGCAGTACTTC
CDR3: CASVPEGRGSHEQYF

D: .
V: TRBV5-4
size: .
J: TRBJ1-6
DNA: TGTGCCAGTACCTGGGACCAAGGGGCACCCCTCCACTTT
CDR3: CASTWDQGAPLHF

D: TRBD2
V: TRBV28
size: .
J: TRBJ2-1
DNA: TGTGCCAGCAGTCGCCCGGGACTAGCAGGGGATGAGCAGTTCTTC
CDR3: CASSRPGLAGDEQFF

D: .
V: TRBV5-1
size: .
J: TRBJ2-6
DNA: TGCGCCAGCAGCTTGGAAACAGGGAGCTCTGGGGCCAACGTCCTGACTTTC
CDR3: CASSLETGSSGANVLTF

D: .
V: TRBV2
size: once
J: TRBJ2-5
DNA: TGTGCCAGCACCCTCAGGACAAGCCAAGAGACCCAGTACTTC
CDR3: CASTLRTSQETQYF

D: .
V: TRBV4-1
size: .
J: TRBJ1-5
DNA: TGCGCCAGCAGCCAAGCACTCGGAGGTAATCAGCCCCAGCATTTT
CDR3: CASSQALGGNQPQHF

D: TRBD2
V: TRBV7-6
size: .
J: TRBJ2-7
DNA: TGTGCCAGCAGCTCCCAGCGGGACTCCTCCTACGAGCAGTACTTC
CDR3: CASSSQRDSSYEQYF

D: .
V: TRBV14
size: .
J: TRBJ1-4
DNA: TGTGCCAGCAGCCAAGATCCAGGGGTCGACGGTGAAAAACTGTTTTTT
CDR3: CASSQDPGVDGEKLFF

D: TRBD1
V: TRBV28
size: .
J: TRBJ1-1
DNA: TGTGCCAGCACCCGACAGGGGAATATGAACACTGAAGCTTTCTTT
CDR3: CASTRQGNMNTEAFF

D: .
V: TRBV18
size: .
J: TRBJ2-5
DNA: TGTGCCAGCTCCCTCCCGGTGGGGCCGCGAGGGGCCCAGTACTTC
CDR3: CASSLPVGPRGAQYF

D: .
V: TRBV28
size: .
J: TRBJ1-6
DNA: TGTGCCAGCAGTTCCGGGACATCGAGCTCCTATAATTCACCCCTCCACTTT
CDR3: CASSSGTSSSYNSPLHF

D: TRBD1
V: TRBV6-6
size: .
J: TRBJ1-1
DNA: TGTGCCAGCAGTTACGTCCAGGGGGGCACTGAAGCTTTCTTT
CDR3: CASSYVQGGTEAFF

D: TRBD1
V: TRBV9
size: .
J: TRBJ1-1
DNA: TGTGCCAGCAGCGTAGCGGGGGGACAGGGGAACACTGAAGCTTTCTTT
CDR3: CASSVAGGQGNTEAFF

D: TRBD1
V: TRBV2
size: .
J: TRBJ1-4
DNA: TGTGCCAGCAGTGCGGACAGGTGGAACGAAAAACTGTTTTTT
CDR3: CASSADRWNEKLFF

D: TRBD1
V: TRBV7-2
size: .
J: TRBJ2-7
DNA: TGTGCCAGCAGCTCCGGGACAGGGGGCGCCTACGAGCAGTACTTC
CDR3: CASSSGTGGAYEQYF

D: .
V: TRBV2
size: .
J: TRBJ2-1
DNA: TGTGCCAGCAGTGAATGGGGGCCAAGGAAGGAGCAGTTCTTC
CDR3: CASSEWGPRKEQFF

D: TRBD2
V: TRBV7-6
size: .
J: TRBJ2-3
DNA: TGTGCCAGCAGCCTCGGGACTAACACAGATACGCAGTATTTT
CDR3: CASSLGTNTDTQYF